The 18 T cell receptor beta chains presented below share a single source sample, sequenced in a study of regulatory T cells in long-lasting Graves disease. CDR3 regions were amplified by Arm-PCR using iRepertoire HTBI primers to build TCR beta libraries. From the multiplex PCR reads, TCRdb called clonotypes with MiXCR, one entry per CDR3 protein. This sample yields about 430,000 distinct CDR3 sequences, of which about 15% are seen a single time; about 8.2% belongs to the top ten. Time point given: newly diagnosed GD, antithyroid drugs for less than 3 months. PBMC RNA served as the TCR library source. Separately, the same data were catalogued under a study of T cells in Graves' hyperthyroidism and ophthalmopathy.

Sequencing used peripheral blood mononuclear cells (PBMCs), obtained at new diagnosis, from a patient treated with antithyroid drugs. The receptors were gathered from a middle-aged woman with Graves disease.

The sample holds many counts of this clonotype. This rearrangement joins TRBV20-1 to TRBJ1-5, with 7 bases aligning to TRBD1. The CDR3 is made up of 15 amino acids. V gave up 1 base and J gave up 1 base; unmatched junction bases: 4. CDR1 and CDR2 from the germline V gene are DFQATT and SNEGSKA (reference sequence). CDR3 bases: TGCAGTGCTAGAGCGAGACAGGGCAGCAATCAGCCCCAGCATTTT. Amino acid sequence: CSARARQGSNQPQHF.

On this clonotype: A read error is likely here: a far larger clone is one base away. The CDR3 end shows no conserved phenylalanine or tryptophan, and so a read error is likely. The chain is built from TRBV11-2 and TRBJ2-5; 9 bases are a match to TRBD2. The J call may be in error: the DNA end matches TRBJ2-7 better. The CDR3 totals 16 residues. Germline CDR1 SGHAT, CDR2 FQNNGV. The CDR3 region has the DNA TGTGCCAGCAGCTTAGGTTCGCGGGAGGGCCCCTACGAGCAGTACTTA. Translated, it gives CASSLGSREGPYEQYL.

The chain is built from TRBV30 and TRBJ1-1; D possibly corresponds to TRBD1 (5 bases). Trimming stripped 3 bases from V and 3 bases from J, with 11 bases between. CDR1 and CDR2 (germline): GTSNPN, SVGIG (reference sequence). The CDR3 is 13 residues long. This chain's CDR3 is CAWRGEDHTEAFF. In DNA form, the CDR3 reads TGTGCCTGGAGGGGGGAGGATCACACTGAAGCTTTCTTT.

This clonotype was observed many times. The genes are TRBV5-1 and TRBJ2-7, with D perhaps matching TRBD2 (7 bases). The CDR3 is made up of 14 amino acids. The ends were cut back, 1 base at V and 5 bases at J, with 13 bases in the middle. Germline CDR1 reads SGHRS; CDR2 reads YFSETQ. DNA for the CDR3: TGCGCCAGCAGCTTGAGTGGGGGGGACAACGAGCAGTACTTC. Encoded protein: CASSLSGGDNEQYF.

This clonotype was seen a handful of times. The chain uses TRBV20-1 and TRBJ2-1; TRBD2 matches at 8 bases. Germline V lookup: CDR1 DFQATT, CDR2 SNEGSKA (reference sequence). This CDR3 region has 16 residues. With 0 bases clipped from V and 7 bases from J, the junction kept 11 bases outside the gene matches. CDR3 DNA: TGCAGTGCTAGAGATTTTGTCGGGAGGGCAATTAATGAGCAGTTCTTC. Its translation: CSARDFVGRAINEQFF.

This clonotype came up a few times. This sequence joins TRBV6-5 and TRBJ2-1, with a possible D match to TRBD2 (5 bases). The germline V gene encodes CDR1 MNHEY and CDR2 SVGAGI. The CDR3 spans 14 residues. V gave up 1 base and J gave up 8 bases, with 12 bases separating them. The CDR3 sequence: CASSYYSIGDEQFF. The CDR3 DNA reads TGTGCCAGCAGTTACTATAGCATCGGGGATGAGCAGTTCTTC.

This clonotype was found many times. The chain has TRBV2 and TRBJ1-4; weak D call: TRBD1 (5 bases). Trimming took 7 bases from V and 8 from J, leaving 11 bases between them. CDR3 length: 12 residues. The germline V gene encodes CDR1 SNHLY and CDR2 FYNNEI. The CDR3 coding sequence is TGTGCCAGCAAGAGGGGCAGCGAAAAACTGTTTTTT. The encoded protein is CASKRGSEKLFF. Combining the CDR3 with reference TRBV2 and TRBJ1-4 gives the whole variable domain EPEVTQTPSHQVTQMGQEVILRCVPISNHLYFYWYRQILGQKVEFLVSFYNNEISEKSEIFDDQFSVERPDGSNFTLKIRSTKLEDSAMYFCASKRGSEKLFFGSGTQLSVL.

J is TRBJ1-2 and V is TRBV4-1; perhaps TRBD1 as D (6 bases). V lost 1 base and J lost 6, with 12 bases in between. CDR1 and CDR2 from the germline V gene are MGHRA and YSYEKL. This CDR3 contains 14 residues. The DNA for the CDR3 is TGCGCCAGCAGCCAAGTGACCACAGGGAATGGCTACACCTTC. Residues: CASSQVTTGNGYTF.

Notes on this clonotype: A read error is possible here, since a much larger clone lies one base away. The V gene is TRBV7-9, the J gene TRBJ2-1; D gene ambiguous. Germline V gene lookup returns CDR1 SEHNR and CDR2 FQNEAQ (reference sequence). This CDR3 comprises 13 residues. The V end lost 2 bases, the J end lost 6 bases, and 8 bases lay between the germline ends. This CDR3 is CASSLMGGNEQFF. In nucleotides, the CDR3 is TGTGCCAGCAGCTTAATGGGTGGCAATGAGCAGTTCTTC.

This clonotype was found a few times. The CDR3 nucleotides are TGTGCCTGGAGTGTATTCACCAGGATCTCCTACGAGCAGTACTTC. Protein sequence: CAWSVFTRISYEQYF. The chain joins TRBV30 to TRBJ2-7, with D unresolved. Germline V gives CDR1 GTSNPN, CDR2 SVGIG (reference sequence). The CDR3 has 15 residues. V lost 0 bases, J lost 0 bases, and 12 bases lay in between.

About this clonotype itself: A far larger clone is a single base away, which makes a read error likely. V and J are TRBV6-1 and TRBJ2-5, with D possibly matching TRBD1 (6 bases). The germline CDR1 and CDR2 sequences are MNHNS and SASEGT. The CDR3 extends over 14 amino acids. The CDR3 coding sequence is TGTGCCAGCTCACCACAGGCCAGGGGAGAGACCCAGCACTTC. Its translation: CASSPQARGETQHF.

This clonotype was seen ten or more times. This chain links TRBV6-2 or TRBV6-3 with TRBJ2-7, with TRBD1 matching 8 bases. This CDR3 comprises 15 residues. V was pared by 0 bases and J by 2 bases, with 3 bases of the junction left unmatched. The germline V gene encodes CDR1 MNHEY and CDR2 SVGEGT. The CDR3 nucleotides are TGTGCCAGCAGTTACTCGGGACAGGAGACCTACGAGCAGTACTTC. Its protein is CASSYSGQETYEQYF.

In this sample, this clonotype turned up many times. The chain recombines TRBV19 with TRBJ2-5, with TRBD1 matching 8 bases. Per the germline V gene, CDR1 is LNHDA and CDR2 is SQIVND (reference sequence). The CDR3 extends over 15 amino acids. V lost 6 bases, J lost 5 bases, and 11 bases stayed unmatched. The CDR3 here is CASSLQGAGKETQYF. CDR3 coding DNA: TGTGCCAGTAGCCTCCAGGGGGCTGGTAAGGAGACCCAGTACTTC. The variable domain in full, with the rest retrieved from reference TRBV19 and TRBJ2-5, is DGGITQSPKYLFRKEGQNVTLSCEQNLNHDAMYWYRQDPGQGLRLIYYSQIVNDFQKGDIAEGYSVSREKKESFPLTVTSAQKNPTAFYLCASSLQGAGKETQYFGPGTRLLVL.

The chain is built from TRBV2 and TRBJ2-5; 16 bases are a match to TRBD2. Germline CDR1 SNHLY, CDR2 FYNNEI. The V segment lost 1 base and the J segment 4 bases; nucleotides outside the gene matches: 12. CDR3 length: 20 amino acids. In DNA form, the CDR3 reads TGTGCCAGCAGTGAAGACAGAATGGGACTAGCGGGAGGGTTCGGAGAGACCCAGTACTTC. The encoded protein is CASSEDRMGLAGGFGETQYF.

This clonotype was detected ten times or more. The chain uses TRBV2 and TRBJ2-1; weak D call: TRBD2 (6 bases). Germline loops: CDR1 SNHLY, CDR2 FYNNEI. With 7 bases removed from V and 1 base from J, the gap between germline ends came to 14 bases. The CDR3 consists of 15 residues. Written as DNA, the CDR3 is TGTGCCAGCATCGCCGGGACTGGGTCCTACAATGAGCAGTTCTTC. The encoded protein is CASIAGTGSYNEQFF.

This clonotype was seen ten or more times. The genes are TRBV18 and TRBJ1-5; D is perhaps TRBD1 (5 bases). Germline CDR1 is KGHSH and CDR2 is LQKENI. The CDR3 extends over 14 amino acids. Trimming stripped 2 bases from V and 6 bases from J, with 11 bases between. The CDR3 loop is CASSPSEGVQPQHF. DNA of the CDR3: TGTGCCAGCTCACCAAGCGAAGGGGTTCAGCCCCAGCATTTT.

This clonotype was counted ten times or more. The genes are TRBV5-1 and TRBJ2-7; D possibly corresponds to TRBD2 (7 bases). The CDR3 is made up of 17 amino acids. Germline V CDR1 and CDR2: SGHRS, YFSETQ. Trimming removed 4 bases at V and 2 bases at J, with 22 bases between. CDR3 region: CASSGGGRSIPTYEQYF. The CDR3 nucleotides read TGCGCCAGCAGCGGGGGGGGGCGGTCTATACCTACCTACGAGCAGTACTTC. The entire variable domain, with the rest obtained from reference TRBV5-1 and TRBJ2-7, is as follows: KAGVTQTPRYLIKTRGQQVTLSCSPISGHRSVSWYQQTPGQGLQFLFEYFSETQRNKGNFPGRFSGRQFSNSRSEMNVSTLELGDSALYLCASSGGGRSIPTYEQYFGPGTRLTVT.

Only a few counts were recorded for this clonotype. V usage is TRBV7-9 and J usage is TRBJ1-1, with D perhaps TRBD1 (5 bases). Germline V gene sequence: CDR1 SEHNR, CDR2 FQNEAQ (reference sequence). The CDR3 contains 17 residues. V was shortened by 4 bases and J by 2 bases, with 20 bases between the two germline ends. CDR3 nucleotide sequence: TGTGCCAGCAGCTCTGCCCCGGGGGTACGGCCAAACACTGAAGCTTTCTTT. Its protein is CASSSAPGVRPNTEAFF.